A single sample gave rise to the 21 T cell receptor beta chains below, sequenced in a study of CD8+ T cells in alopecia areata (dated by TCRdb to the late 2010s). Cells from pooled mouse cutaneous lymph nodes were stained for CD4, CD8alpha, NKG2D, NKG2ACE and other markers and then sorted on a BD Influx. The library was generated by the immunoSEQ multiplex PCR assay. RNA was extracted from all samples and reverse transcribed into cDNA as template for TCR sequencing. TCRdb took this table from immuneACCESS and kept in-frame rearrangements with V and J called. Such tables lack part of the clones; where checked against another copy, unresolved V genes explain under half of the gap, and the rest is unexplained. This sample shows more than 250,000 clones, and none of them turns up only once. The ten largest make up more than 0.95% of the sample. The sequencing sample was made of CD4+ T cells sorted from a lymph node. These receptors all stem from a C3H/HeJ mouse with alopecia areata. The strain in question carries the MHC haplotype H2-k.

This clone was detected ten times or more. Any gene name here is a mouse gene name. The read stops 4 residues short of the end of the CDR3; the missing end is completed from the germline J gene. Other DNA sequences in this sample translate to the same CDR3. The chain combines TRBV13-1 with TRBJ1-1; 7 bases are a match to TRBD1. Germline V gives CDR1 NSHNY, CDR2 SYGAGN. The CDR3 contains 13 residues. The CDR3 region is CASSDPGQTEVFF. Incomplete CDR3 DNA: TGTGCCAGCAGTGATCCGGGACAGACA.

At least ten counts were recorded for this clone. Gene names are the mouse ones. Coverage ceases 4 residues before the CDR3 finishes, and the germline J gene fills in the end. The same CDR3 is also encoded by other DNA sequences in this sample. The chain links TRBV17 to TRBJ2-5, with D possibly TRBD2 on 6 matching bases. CDR3 size: 15 residues. V lost 1 base and J lost 0, with 8 bases in between. Germline CDR1 reads MNHDT; CDR2 reads YYDKIL. The CDR3 loop reads CASSRGGVNQDTQYF. The part of the CDR3 DNA that was read is TGTGCTAGCAGTAGAGGGGGGGTTAACCAAGAC.

About this clone itself: The gene symbols are mouse symbols. The sequenced fragment ends 4 residues before the CDR3 boundary, so the rest is inferred from the germline J gene. The rearrangement uses TRBV13-2 and TRBJ2-3, with 7 bases lining up with TRBD1. J gave up 0 bases and V 2 bases, and 3 bases lay outside the gene matches. CDR1 and CDR2 (germline): NNHNN, SYGAGS (reference sequence). CDR3 length: 15 amino acids. Partial CDR3 DNA: TGTGCCAGCGGTGAGGGACAGTATAGTGCAGAA. It yields the protein CASGEGQYSAE. The whole CDR3 sequence reads CASGEGQYSAETLYF.

With respect to this clone: Gene labels here are mouse ones. The read falls 4 residues short of the CDR3 end, and the missing part is taken from the germline J gene. The chain combines TRBV1 with TRBJ1-2, with 9 nucleotides matching TRBD1. This CDR3 is 14 amino acids long. V shed 4 bases, J shed 4 bases, and the junction held 4 bases outside the gene matches. In germline, CDR1 is NSQYPW, CDR2 LRSPGD (reference sequence). The sequenced CDR3 bases are TGCACCTGCAGTGGGGACAGGGCGGGCTCC. Protein sequence: CTCSGDRAGS. The CDR3 as a whole reads CTCSGDRAGSDYTF.

Worth noting for this clone: Gene names are mouse gene names. From the germline J gene comes the end of the CDR3, since the read stops 4 residues before it. The gene calls are TRBV17 and TRBJ2-7; TRBD1 is a possible D gene (7 bases). Germline CDR1 and CDR2: MNHDT and YYDKIL. V was clipped by 6 bases and J by 0 bases, with 21 bases between them. The CDR3 runs to 17 residues. CDR3 in amino acids: CASREEGAGTDSYEQYF. The sequenced part of the CDR3 DNA is TGTGCTAGCAGAGAGGAGGGGGCCGGGACAGACTCCTAT.

Only a few counts were recorded for this clone. The gene names here belong to mouse. The CDR3 end lies 3 residues beyond the end of the read and is filled in from the germline J gene. Other DNA sequences in this specimen translate into the identical CDR3. V and J are TRBV19 and TRBJ1-6, with 9 bases matching TRBD1. Being an ORF, TRBJ1-6 has a function that is uncertain. Trimming removed 4 bases from V and 4 bases from J; junction bases left unmatched: 3. The CDR3 sequence is 15 residues long. CDR1 and CDR2 (germline): FNHDT, SITEND (reference sequence). The CDR3 spells CASSPGQGYNSPLYF. CDR3 bases read: TGTGCCAGCAGTCCGGGACAGGGTTATAATTCGCCC.

The sample holds many counts of this clone. Gene and germline names: mouse. The CDR3 extends 4 residues past the end of the read, so its final part is completed from the germline J gene. Additional DNA sequences in this sample encode the identical CDR3. The gene calls are TRBV13-1 and TRBJ1-1; 8 nucleotides line up with TRBD1. Germline lookup yields CDR1 NSHNY and CDR2 SYGAGN. CDR3 length: 14 amino acids. Losses at the gene ends were 2 bases for V and 0 bases for J; bases not matched to a gene: 0. The covered CDR3 bases are TGTGCCAGCAGTGAGGGACAGGCAAACACA. It translates to CASSEGQANT. The whole CDR3 sequence reads CASSEGQANTEVFF.

This clone was seen more than once but under ten times. Mouse germline and gene names are used. Coverage ceases 4 residues before the CDR3 finishes, and the germline J gene fills in the end. The V gene is TRBV13-1, the J gene TRBJ2-5, with TRBD1 identical over 8 bases. V dropped 0 bases and J dropped 2; count of bases not matched to a gene: 2. The CDR3 has 15 residues. Germline assignment: CDR1 NSHNY and CDR2 SYGAGN. The CDR3 DNA, read in part, is TGTGCCAGCAGTGATGGGACAGGGACCCAAGAC. Residues: CASSDGTGTQD. The full CDR3 protein is CASSDGTGTQDTQYF.

This clone has just a few counts. The genes are named according to mouse. The read ends 3 residues early relative to the CDR3; the germline J gene fills the gap. This chain connects TRBV19 to TRBJ1-6; TRBD1 agrees at 8 bases. TRBJ1-6 is marked as an open reading frame, function uncertain. V was clipped by 1 base and J by 7 bases; unmatched bases: 7. The CDR3 is 16 amino acids. Germline values: CDR1 FNHDT, CDR2 SITEND (reference sequence). The DNA read from the CDR3 is TGTGCCAGCAGTATATCAGGGGGCGCGGGAAATTCGCCC. Protein: CASSISGGAGNSP. The whole CDR3 is CASSISGGAGNSPLYF.

Notes on this clone: These gene names are mouse names. The read terminates 4 residues ahead of where the CDR3 ends, so the germline J gene completes it. The gene calls are TRBV17 and TRBJ2-5, with TRBD2 identical over 8 bases. The CDR3 is made up of 15 amino acids. Looked up from germline, CDR1 is MNHDT and CDR2 is YYDKIL. The CDR3 loop is CASSRDWGGEDTQYF. CDR3 DNA, as far as it was read: TGTGCTAGCAGTAGAGATTGGGGGGGGGAAGAC.

This clone was seen a few times. Mouse gene names and germline throughout. The CDR3 end lies 4 residues beyond the end of the read and is filled in from the germline J gene. The genes are TRBV13-3 and TRBJ2-5; perhaps TRBD2 as D (6 bases). CDR3 size: 15 residues. Trimming took off 3 bases at V and 1 base at J, with 12 bases between the two ends. Germline CDR1 and CDR2: NNHDY and SYVADS. The part of the CDR3 DNA that was read is TGTGCCAGCAGTGGCCGACGGGGGGACCAAGAC. Its protein product is CASSGRRGDQD. The complete CDR3 reads CASSGRRGDQDTQYF.

This clone turned up a few times. Gene names are mouse gene names. The CDR3 end lies 4 residues beyond the end of the read and is filled in from the germline J gene. This chain joins TRBV13-2 and TRBJ2-1; maybe TRBD1 (5 bases). This CDR3 region has 13 residues. Trimming took off 3 bases at V and 3 bases at J, with 7 bases between the two ends. Germline CDR1 reads NNHNN; CDR2 reads SYGAGS (reference sequence). The covered CDR3 bases are TGTGCCAGCGGTGCGACAGTCTATGCT. Translated: CASGATVYA. The complete CDR3 protein is CASGATVYAEQFF.

Concerning this clone itself: The genes are named according to mouse. The DNA ends 4 residues before the CDR3 does, and the rest of the CDR3 is filled in from the germline J gene. The rearrangement links TRBV13-3 to TRBJ2-1, with a weak D call TRBD1 (6 bases). From germline, CDR1 is NNHDY and CDR2 SYVADS. The CDR3 totals 15 residues. V lost 2 bases, J lost 3 bases, and 12 bases lay in between. The CDR3 bases that were read are TGTGCCAGCAGTGACCAACAGGGATCCTATGCT. Its protein is CASSDQQGSYA. The full CDR3 reads CASSDQQGSYAEQFF.

This clone was counted only a few times. Germline and genes here are mouse. The read ends 4 residues shy of where the CDR3 ends; the end is completed using the germline J gene. The chain employs TRBV13-1 and TRBJ2-2; 7 nucleotides line up with TRBD1. Per the germline V gene, CDR1 is NSHNY and CDR2 is SYGAGN. CDR3 size: 15 residues. The V and J ends lost 3 bases and 6 bases, in that order; junction bases with no gene match: 8. This chain's CDR3 is CASSGLTGRAGQLYF. The sequenced part of the CDR3 DNA is TGTGCCAGCAGTGGGCTGACAGGGAGGGCCGGG.

Of note for this clone: Any gene name here is a mouse gene name. The covered CDR3 bases are TGCACCTGCAGTGCGAAGGGACAAACA. Amino acids: CTCSAKGQT. Given in full, the CDR3 is CTCSAKGQTEVFF. This chain joins TRBV1 and TRBJ1-1, with TRBD1 as a possible D gene (6 bases). The read stops 4 residues short of the end of the CDR3; the missing end is completed from the germline J gene. Germline V CDR1 and CDR2: NSQYPW, LRSPGD (reference sequence). The CDR3 runs 13 residues. Variable domain in full (rest from reference TRBV1 and TRBJ1-1): VTLLEQNPRWRLVPRGQAVNLRCILKNSQYPWMSWYQQDLQKQLQWLFTLRSPGDKEVKSLPGADYLATRVTDTELRLQVANMSQGRTLYCTCSAKGQTEVFFGKGTRLTVV.

Regarding this clone: The listed genes are named as in mouse. Coverage ceases 4 residues before the CDR3 finishes, and the germline J gene fills in the end. This rearrangement joins TRBV13-3 to TRBJ1-2; 9 bases map to TRBD1. Trimming took 5 bases from V and 3 from J; bases not matched to a gene: 8. The length of the CDR3 is 15 residues. CDR1 is NNHDY, CDR2 SYVADS, per germline. The CDR3 bases that were read are TGTGCCAGCAGGCCTACAGGGGGCCGGGACTCC. It is translated as CASRPTGGRDS. The CDR3, in full, reads CASRPTGGRDSDYTF.

The table lists this clone with a few counts. Any gene name here is a mouse gene name. The sequenced fragment ends 4 residues before the CDR3 boundary, so the rest is inferred from the germline J gene. This rearrangement joins TRBV13-3 to TRBJ2-7; D may be TRBD1 (5 bases). The CDR3 length is 11 residues. Germline lookup yields CDR1 NNHDY and CDR2 SYVADS. The CDR3 reads CASGQNYEQYF. Incomplete CDR3 DNA: TGTGCCAGCGGACAAAATTAT.

In the case of this clone: Genes and germline come from the mouse. The read terminates 4 residues before the CDR3 end, so the remaining end is supplied by the germline J gene. This chain joins TRBV19 and TRBJ2-2; TRBD1 matches 8 bases. Germline V gives CDR1 FNHDT, CDR2 SITEND (reference sequence). The CDR3 covers 15 residues. J was trimmed by 1 base and V by 5 bases; bases with no gene match: 4. The covered CDR3 bases are TGTGCCAGCAGACCGGGGACAGGAAACACCGGG. It specifies CASRPGTGNTG. In full, the CDR3 reads CASRPGTGNTGQLYF.

This clone was seen only a few times. Gene names are the mouse ones. Sequencing ends 4 residues short of the CDR3 end; the germline J gene provides the rest. The chain carries TRBV5 and TRBJ1-2; 11 bases map to TRBD1. The CDR3 loop spans 14 amino acids. The germline gives CDR1 LGHNA, CDR2 YNLKQL (reference sequence). The covered CDR3 bases are TGTGCCAGCAGCCCCGGACAGGGGGCTCGC. Protein: CASSPGQGAR. The full CDR3 protein reads CASSPGQGARDYTF.

With regard to this clone: Genes and germline come from the mouse. The read is 4 residues too short to cover the CDR3 end, so that end is filled in from the germline J gene. The chain carries TRBV13-1 and TRBJ2-7; D is uncertain. Germline V gene sequence: CDR1 NSHNY, CDR2 SYGAGN. The CDR3 runs 13 residues. The CDR3 sequence: CASSDDNSYEQYF. The sequenced part of the CDR3 DNA is TGTGCCAGCAGTGACGACAATTCTTAT.

In the case of this clone: Any gene name here is a mouse gene name. CDR3 region: CASSMTSANTEVFF. The CDR3 DNA, read in part, is TGTGCCAGCAGTATGACATCTGCAAACACA. The chain couples TRBV19 to TRBJ1-1; no reliable D call. The DNA ends 4 residues before the CDR3 does, and the rest of the CDR3 is filled in from the germline J gene. Germline V lookup: CDR1 FNHDT, CDR2 SITEND (reference sequence). The CDR3 is 14 amino acids. V lost 2 bases to trimming and J lost 0 bases, with 8 bases between them.